This T cell receptor (beta chain) is drawn from a study of identical twins. Turning to this clonotype: What it binds is not known.

TCRdb redid the calling of the 5' RACE reads with MiXCR, one entry per CDR3 protein. The table includes some 500,000 distinct CDR3 sequences, 11% to 15% detected once. V dropped 2 bases and J dropped 5; count of bases not matched to a gene: 6. Germline V lookup: CDR1 MDHEN, CDR2 SYDVKM. The CDR3 extends over 15 amino acids. Study-level results: There were fewer insertions in abundant cord blood beta clonotypes, but memory repertoires showed no such pattern.

In every case, the donor was a healthy Caucasian. These sequences were also reported in another study, on yellow fever vaccine responses in identical twins.

Sequences were obtained from CD4+ T cells sorted from blood. The source is a young woman in good health. The V gene is TRBV28, the J gene TRBJ2-5; 9 bases agree with TRBD2. CDR3 in DNA: TGTGCCAGCAGTTTAACTGCGGGGGGGCAGGAGACCCAGTACTTC. Amino acid sequence: CASSLTAGGQETQYF.